These T cell receptor beta chains were read from a single sample in a study of T cell changes during pregnancy in multiple sclerosis. Libraries were prepared by immunoSEQ multiplex PCR; TCRdb keeps only in-frame clonotypes and omits some of them. The data contain about 56,000 clones, around 90% of them singletons. The sequencing here drew on CD4+ T cells from peripheral blood mononuclear cells, taken in the third trimester of pregnancy. The receptors derive from a female donor with multiple sclerosis, enrolled in a pregnancy study. The CDR3 runs from the conserved cysteine through the conserved F or W. The order of the fields is V gene, clone size, D gene, J gene, CDR3 DNA, CDR3 protein. The D gene is left open where the match is weak. Clone size is given for some rows only: seen once, a few or many times, or a class if the clone is expanded.

>TRBV7-2|once|-|TRBJ1-1
TGTGCCAGCAGCTTGAGCAACACTGAAGCTTTCTTT
CASSLSNTEAFF
>TRBV10-3|few|-|TRBJ1-2
TGTGCCATCAGTGAGTCGGTGGGGAGCGGCTACACCTTC
CAISESVGSGYTF
>TRBV18|-|-|TRBJ2-2
TGTGCCAGCTCGCGACTAGAACGCGGGGAGCTGTTTTTT
CASSRLERGELFF
>TRBV5-4|-|TRBD2|TRBJ2-3
TGTGCCAGCAGCTCAGGACTAGCGGGGGGGTCTAGCACAGATACGCAGTATTTT
CASSSGLAGGSSTDTQYF
>TRBV9|-|TRBD1|TRBJ2-5
TGTGCCAGCAGCGCCGGGACAGGGCAAGAGACCCAGTACTTC
CASSAGTGQETQYF
>TRBV7-9|-|-|TRBJ2-5
TGTGCCAGCAGCTCCCCCTGGACACTAAACAAAGAGACCCAGTACTTC
CASSSPWTLNKETQYF
>TRBV7-2|-|TRBD2|TRBJ2-5
TGTGCCAGCAGCTTATTGAGCGGGGGGGCGGGAGAGACCCAGTACTTC
CASSLLSGGAGETQYF
>TRBV15|-|-|TRBJ2-4
TGTGCCACCAGCAGAGATCAGACAGTACAGTACTTC
CATSRDQTVQYF
>TRBV6-6|-|-|TRBJ2-2
TGTGCCAGCAGTTACTCAAGGGGGACCGGGGAGCTGTTTTTT
CASSYSRGTGELFF
>TRBV4-1|once|TRBD1|TRBJ1-5
TGCGCCAGCAGCCATCCCCGGGACAGGGGGACCGGTCAGCCCCAGCATTTT
CASSHPRDRGTGQPQHF
>TRBV7-8|-|-|TRBJ1-1
TGTGCCAGCAGCTTACAGGAAAAGAACACTGAAGCTTTCTTT
CASSLQEKNTEAFF
>TRBV7-9|-|-|TRBJ2-7
TGTGCCAGCAGCTTAGGGGGGCTCTTCTACGAGCAGTACTTC
CASSLGGLFYEQYF
>TRBV25-1|-|-|TRBJ1-4
TGTGCCAGCAGTGTTGGGACAAGGGCCTTTAATGAAAAACTGTTTTTT
CASSVGTRAFNEKLFF
>TRBV7-6|-|-|TRBJ2-7
TGTGCCAGCAGCTTATTGAGGGAAGGGAGCGAGCAGTACTTC
CASSLLREGSEQYF
>TRBV27|-|-|TRBJ2-6
TGTGCCAGCAGTTTATTCGGAGACTCGGGGGCCAACGTCCTGACTTTC
CASSLFGDSGANVLTF
>TRBV30|-|-|TRBJ1-5
TGTGCCTGGAGAAGGGACAACAATCAGCCCCAGCATTTT
CAWRRDNNQPQHF
>TRBV4-2|-|-|TRBJ2-3
TGTGCCAGCAGCCAAGGGGGGACTTTCAGAGATACGCAGTATTTT
CASSQGGTFRDTQYF
>TRBV9|-|-|TRBJ2-4
TGTGCCAGCAGCCCCGAGGGAGGGGGAGCAATACTAGCCAAAAACATTCAGTACTTC
CASSPEGGGAILAKNIQYF
>TRBV6-1|-|-|TRBJ1-5
TGTGCCAGCGAACCTGGGCCTTTAAAACGGCAGCCCCAGCATTTT
CASEPGPLKRQPQHF
>TRBV5-4|-|TRBD1|TRBJ1-3
TGTGCCAGCAGCTTGGACGGACAGGGGGGCGGCCCTCATTTT
CASSLDGQGGGPHF
>TRBV4-1|-|-|TRBJ2-3
TGCGCCAGCAGCCAAGATGATACCCGACTTTTAGATACGCAGTATTTT
CASSQDDTRLLDTQYF
>TRBV6-5|-|-|TRBJ1-6
TGTGCCAGCAGTTACTCCGGGGGAAGGAATTCACCCCTCCACTTT
CASSYSGGRNSPLHF
>TRBV27|-|TRBD1|TRBJ1-2
TGTGCCAGCAGCTCAGACAGGGGAGAGAATGGCTACACCTTC
CASSSDRGENGYTF
>TRBV2|-|-|TRBJ2-3
TGTGCCAGCACCTCTTGGGGGGGCACAGATACGCAGTATTTT
CASTSWGGTDTQYF
>TRBV7-2|-|-|TRBJ2-5
TGTGCCAGCAGCTTCGTAAGGACAGTGCGGGAGACCCAGTACTTC
CASSFVRTVRETQYF
>TRBV10-2|-|-|TRBJ2-7
TGCGCCAGCAGTGTAGGCGAGCGAGGCTACGAGCAGTACTTC
CASSVGERGYEQYF
>TRBV5-1|-|-|TRBJ1-1
TGCGCCAGCAGGCCAGGGATCTCGAACACTGAAGCTTTCTTT
CASRPGISNTEAFF
>TRBV19|-|-|TRBJ1-5
TGTGCCAGTAGTATGGGGCGTTCAAGCAATCAGCCCCAGCATTTT
CASSMGRSSNQPQHF
>TRBV30|-|-|TRBJ1-2
TGTGCCTGGAGCTGGGGGGGGACTGTAGGTAACTATGGCTACACCTTC
CAWSWGGTVGNYGYTF
>TRBV5-1|once|TRBD1|TRBJ1-4
TGCGCCAGCAGCTTGGCCGGGACAGGTGGCGAAAAACTGTTTTTT
CASSLAGTGGEKLFF